This passage covers 11 T cell receptor beta chains from one sample sequenced in a study of CD8 T cells in ankylosing spondylitis. Study-wide results and limits: What appeared characteristic of ankylosing spondylitis blood was a TCR beta motif of eight highly homologous variants.

These TCRs' antigens remain unknown. A single record per CDR3 protein comes from TCRdb applying MiXCR to the 5' RACE reads. The data show some 450,000 distinct CDR3 sequences, with roughly 17% seen just once and 1% held by the top ten. Sequencing input: blood, either unsorted or a sorted T cell fraction (not recorded which). These receptors were obtained from a male donor with ankylosing spondylitis.

This clonotype was recorded a few times. The chain joins TRBV20-1 to TRBJ1-3; tentative D call: TRBD1 (5 bases). V lost 0 bases and J 2 bases, leaving 11 bases between the germline ends. The CDR3 is 15 residues long. Germline assignment: CDR1 DFQATT and CDR2 SNEGSKA (reference sequence). For the CDR3, the DNA is TGCAGTGCTAGAGATGGGGGATCTCCTGGAAACACCATATATTTT. This codes for CSARDGGSPGNTIYF.

The chain combines TRBV6-5 with TRBJ2-2; D tentatively reads TRBD1 or TRBD2 (5 bases each). V was shortened by 0 bases and J by 7 bases, with 15 bases between the two germline ends. CDR3 length: 16 amino acids. The germline gives CDR1 MNHEY, CDR2 SVGAGI. CDR3 loop: CASSYSIGDPIGELFF. CDR3 sequence (DNA): TGTGCCAGCAGTTACTCGATTGGGGACCCGATCGGGGAGCTGTTTTTT.

This clonotype was picked up a small number of times. The chain has TRBV20-1 and TRBJ2-7, with D hard to call. V was shortened by 7 bases and J by 5 bases, with 18 bases between the two germline ends. The CDR3 is 13 amino acids. CDR1 is DFQATT and CDR2 is SNEGSKA in the germline V gene (reference sequence). CDR3 nucleotides: TGCAGTGTTGTAGCCAACTCCAACAACGAGCAGTACTTC. It specifies CSVVANSNNEQYF.

This clonotype was recorded at least ten times. This chain joins TRBV5-5 and TRBJ2-3; 8 positions match TRBD2. Germline loops: CDR1 SGHKS, CDR2 YYEKEE (reference sequence). V was pared by 2 bases and J by 1 base, with 6 bases of the junction left unmatched. CDR3 length: 16 amino acids. The CDR3 sequence is CASSFRGGRGTDTQYF. The CDR3 bases are TGTGCCAGCAGCTTTCGGGGGGGCCGGGGCACAGATACGCAGTATTTT.

This clonotype occurred a few times. V usage is TRBV27 and J usage is TRBJ2-3; D is perhaps TRBD2 (6 bases). Trimming stripped 7 bases from V and 5 bases from J, with 13 bases between. The CDR3 is 13 residues long. CDR1 is MNHEY, CDR2 SMNVEV, per germline (reference sequence). CDR3 region: CASIPRGGDTQYF. CDR3 coding DNA: TGTGCCAGCATCCCTAGGGGAGGAGATACGCAGTATTTT.

This clonotype was observed many times. The rearrangement joins TRBV12-3 or TRBV12-4 to TRBJ1-5; 10 bases line up with TRBD1. With 6 bases clipped from V and 5 bases from J, the junction kept 4 bases outside the gene matches. CDR3 length: 14 residues. The CDR3, as DNA: TGTGCCAGCAGCCAGACAGGGGGCTATCAGCCCCAGCATTTT. This sequence encodes CASSQTGGYQPQHF.

This chain connects TRBV29-1 to TRBJ1-1; D is unclear. Germline CDR1 SQVTM, CDR2 ANQGSEA. The CDR3 covers 12 residues. Trimming removed 5 bases from V and 0 bases from J, with 7 bases in between. CDR3 sequence: CSVQTVNTEAFF. The CDR3 DNA is TGCAGCGTTCAGACTGTGAACACTGAAGCTTTCTTT.

The chain combines TRBV6-5 with TRBJ2-7; D perhaps matches TRBD2 (6 bases). Per the germline V gene, CDR1 is MNHEY and CDR2 is SVGAGI. Between the trimmed V and J ends, which lost 4 bases and 7 bases, there was a span of 20 bases. This CDR3 region has 15 residues. CDR3 DNA sequence: TGTGCCAGCAGTTCCTCCGGGACGGGACTTAAGGAGCAGTACTTC. Its protein product is CASSSSGTGLKEQYF.

A few counts support this clonotype. In DNA, the CDR3 is TGTGCCAGCCAGGATAGCGAGAATTCACCCCTCCACTTT. Protein sequence: CASQDSENSPLHF. V is TRBV18 and J is TRBJ1-6; D call uncertain. The germline CDR1 and CDR2 sequences are KGHSH and LQKENI. CDR3 length equals 13 residues. V was trimmed by 8 bases and J by 7 bases, leaving 12 bases between them.

The J gene is TRBJ1-1, the V gene TRBV2; D might be TRBD1 (6 bases). Trimming took 8 bases from V and 6 from J, leaving 19 bases between them. CDR3 length: 14 residues. Germline values: CDR1 SNHLY, CDR2 FYNNEI. This CDR3 reads CASLRGGSIPEAFF. The DNA of the CDR3 is TGTGCCAGCCTGCGAGGGGGTTCGATACCTGAAGCTTTCTTT. The entire variable domain, with the rest obtained from reference TRBV2 and TRBJ1-1, is as follows: EPEVTQTPSHQVTQMGQEVILRCVPISNHLYFYWYRQILGQKVEFLVSFYNNEISEKSEIFDDQFSVERPDGSNFTLKIRSTKLEDSAMYFCASLRGGSIPEAFFGQGTRLTVV.

The rearrangement uses TRBV12-3 or TRBV12-4 and TRBJ2-3, with TRBD2 as a possible D gene (6 bases). Trimming removed 3 bases at V and 5 bases at J, with 15 bases between. The CDR3 length is 15 residues. In nucleotides, the CDR3 is TGTGCCAGCAGTTTGGGGTGGGAGGTGAAAGATACGCAGTATTTT. It specifies CASSLGWEVKDTQYF.